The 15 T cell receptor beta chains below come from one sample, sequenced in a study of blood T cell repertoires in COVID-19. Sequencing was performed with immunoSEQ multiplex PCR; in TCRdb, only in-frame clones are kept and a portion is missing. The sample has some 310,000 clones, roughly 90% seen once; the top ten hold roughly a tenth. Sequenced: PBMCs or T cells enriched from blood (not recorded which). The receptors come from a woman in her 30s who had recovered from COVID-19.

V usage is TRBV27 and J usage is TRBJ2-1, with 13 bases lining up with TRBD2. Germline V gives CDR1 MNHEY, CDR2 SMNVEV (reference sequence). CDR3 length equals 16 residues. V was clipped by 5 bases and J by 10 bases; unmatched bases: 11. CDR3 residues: CASSQLAGGPEGEQFF. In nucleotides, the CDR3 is TGTGCCAGCAGTCAACTAGCGGGAGGGCCCGAAGGGGAGCAGTTCTTC.

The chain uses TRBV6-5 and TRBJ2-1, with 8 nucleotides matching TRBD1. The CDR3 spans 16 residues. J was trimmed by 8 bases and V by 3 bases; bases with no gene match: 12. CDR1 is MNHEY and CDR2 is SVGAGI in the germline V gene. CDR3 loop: CASSYKLDRGWDEQFF. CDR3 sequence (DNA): TGTGCCAGCAGTTATAAGCTTGACAGGGGCTGGGATGAGCAGTTCTTC.

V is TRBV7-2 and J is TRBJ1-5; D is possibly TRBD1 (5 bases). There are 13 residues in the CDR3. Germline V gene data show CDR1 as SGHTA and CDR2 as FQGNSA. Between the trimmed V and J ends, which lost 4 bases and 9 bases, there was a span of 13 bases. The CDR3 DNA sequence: TGTGCCAGCAGCTCCATGCCAGGGCGGCCCCAGCATTTT. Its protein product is CASSSMPGRPQHF.

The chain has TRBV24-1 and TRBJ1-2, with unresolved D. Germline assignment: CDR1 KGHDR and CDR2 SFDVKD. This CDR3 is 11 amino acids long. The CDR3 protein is CGDLCRHGYTF. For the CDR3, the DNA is TGTGGAGATCTCTGCAGGCATGGCTACACCTTC.

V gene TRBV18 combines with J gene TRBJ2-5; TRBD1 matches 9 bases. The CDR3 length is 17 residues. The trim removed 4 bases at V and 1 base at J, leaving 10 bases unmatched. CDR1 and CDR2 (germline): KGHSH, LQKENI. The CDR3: CASSLYTGGAGQETQYF. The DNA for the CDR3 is TGTGCCAGCTCACTATATACAGGGGGCGCCGGCCAAGAGACCCAGTACTTC.

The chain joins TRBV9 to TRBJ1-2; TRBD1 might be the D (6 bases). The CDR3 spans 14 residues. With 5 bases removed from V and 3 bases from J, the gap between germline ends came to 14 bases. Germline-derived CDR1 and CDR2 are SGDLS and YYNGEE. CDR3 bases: TGTGCCAGCAGAAAGGGGGGGTCTGACTATGGCTACACCTTC. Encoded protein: CASRKGGSDYGYTF.

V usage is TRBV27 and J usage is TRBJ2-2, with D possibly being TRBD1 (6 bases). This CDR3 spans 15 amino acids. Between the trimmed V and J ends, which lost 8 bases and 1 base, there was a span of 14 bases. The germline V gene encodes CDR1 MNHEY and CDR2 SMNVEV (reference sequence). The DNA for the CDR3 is TGTGCCAGCCGCACCGGGACACTGAACACCGGGGAGCTGTTTTTT. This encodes CASRTGTLNTGELFF.

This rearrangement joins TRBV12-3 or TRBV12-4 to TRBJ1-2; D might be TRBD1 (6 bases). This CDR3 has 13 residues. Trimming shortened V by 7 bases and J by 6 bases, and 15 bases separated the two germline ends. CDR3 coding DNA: TGTGCCAGCACCTCTCACAGGGTCCATGGCTACACCTTC. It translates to CASTSHRVHGYTF.

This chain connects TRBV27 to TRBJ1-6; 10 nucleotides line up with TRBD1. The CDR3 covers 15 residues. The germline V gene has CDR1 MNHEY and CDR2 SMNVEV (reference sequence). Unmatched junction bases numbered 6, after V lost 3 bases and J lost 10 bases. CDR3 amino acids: CASSFWDRGQSPLHF. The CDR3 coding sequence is TGTGCCAGCAGTTTTTGGGACAGGGGTCAATCACCCCTCCACTTT.

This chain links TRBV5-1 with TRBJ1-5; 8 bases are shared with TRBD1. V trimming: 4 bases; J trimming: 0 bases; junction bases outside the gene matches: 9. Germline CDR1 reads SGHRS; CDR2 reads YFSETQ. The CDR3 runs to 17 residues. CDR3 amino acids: CASSVLPGQDSNQPQHF. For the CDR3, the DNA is TGCGCCAGCAGCGTTTTACCGGGACAGGATAGCAATCAGCCCCAGCATTTT.

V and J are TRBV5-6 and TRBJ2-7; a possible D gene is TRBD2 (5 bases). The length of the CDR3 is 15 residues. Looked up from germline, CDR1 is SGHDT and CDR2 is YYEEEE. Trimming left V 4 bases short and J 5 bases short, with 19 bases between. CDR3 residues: CASSRGPGSVHEQYF. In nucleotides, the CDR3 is TGTGCCAGCAGCCGAGGGCCGGGATCTGTCCACGAGCAGTACTTC.

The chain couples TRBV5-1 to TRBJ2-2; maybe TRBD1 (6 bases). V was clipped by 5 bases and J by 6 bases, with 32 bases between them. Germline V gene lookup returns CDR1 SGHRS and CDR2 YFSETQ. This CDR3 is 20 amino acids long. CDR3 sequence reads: CASRTTPWDGTQTRPGELFF. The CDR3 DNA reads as TGCGCCAGCAGGACGACACCATGGGACGGGACACAAACCCGGCCCGGGGAGCTGTTTTTT.

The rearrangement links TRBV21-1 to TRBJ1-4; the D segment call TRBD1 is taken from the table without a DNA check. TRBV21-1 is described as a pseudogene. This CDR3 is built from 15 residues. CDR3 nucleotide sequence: TGTGCCAGCAGCAAAGTGAGACAGATAAATGAAAAACTGTTTTTT. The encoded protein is CASSKVRQINEKLFF.

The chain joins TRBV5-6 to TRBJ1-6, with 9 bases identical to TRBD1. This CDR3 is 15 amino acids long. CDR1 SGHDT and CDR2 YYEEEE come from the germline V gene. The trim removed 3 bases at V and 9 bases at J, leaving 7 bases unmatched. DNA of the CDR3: TGTGCCAGCAGCTCCCTAGACAGGGGGGGTTCACCCCTCCACTTT. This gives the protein CASSSLDRGGSPLHF.

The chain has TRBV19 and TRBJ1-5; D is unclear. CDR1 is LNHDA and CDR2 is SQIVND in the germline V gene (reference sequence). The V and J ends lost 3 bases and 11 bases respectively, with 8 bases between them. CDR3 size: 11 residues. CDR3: CASSMWSTQHF. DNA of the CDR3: TGTGCCAGTAGTATGTGGAGTACCCAGCATTTT.